This T cell receptor (beta chain) comes out of a study of shared clonotypes between healthy human individuals. This table comes from immunoSEQ multiplex PCR, and its TCRdb copy is limited to in-frame clones, with some not included. The data hold about 110,000 clones, with about 63% observed a single time. Trimming cost V 7 bases and J 2 bases, with 16 bases left between them. The germline CDR1 and CDR2 sequences are SGHVS and FQNEAQ. The CDR3 has 15 amino acids. The chain employs TRBV7-8 and TRBJ2-3, with no clear D. The specimen was memory CD8+ T cells sorted from blood. Indicated subset: CD45RO+ cells pooled with CCR7-negative TemRA cells. The origin of this receptor is a woman aged 25-40 years in good health. CDR3 protein: CASIYQSLYTDTQYF. The CDR3 DNA reads TGTGCCAGCATCTACCAGTCCCTCTACACAGATACGCAGTATTTT.